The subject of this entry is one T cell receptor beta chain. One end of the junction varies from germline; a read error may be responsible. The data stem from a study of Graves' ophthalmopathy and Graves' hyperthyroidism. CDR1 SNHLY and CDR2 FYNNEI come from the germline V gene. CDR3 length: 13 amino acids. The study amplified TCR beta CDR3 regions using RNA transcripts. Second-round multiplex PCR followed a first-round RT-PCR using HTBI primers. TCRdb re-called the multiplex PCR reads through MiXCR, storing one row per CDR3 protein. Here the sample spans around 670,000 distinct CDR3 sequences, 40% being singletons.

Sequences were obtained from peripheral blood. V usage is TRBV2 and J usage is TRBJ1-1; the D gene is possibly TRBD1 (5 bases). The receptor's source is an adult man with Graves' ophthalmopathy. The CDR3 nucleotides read TGTGCCAGCAGGTGGTGGGGTGGGACTGAAGCTTCCTTT. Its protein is CASRWWGGTEASF. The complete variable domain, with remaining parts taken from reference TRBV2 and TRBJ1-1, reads EPEVTQTPSHQVTQMGQEVILRCVPISNHLYFYWYRQILGQKVEFLVSFYNNEISEKSEIFDDQFSVERPDGSNFTLKIRSTKLEDSAMYFCASRWWGGTEASFGQGTRLTVV.